Listed below are T cell receptor beta chains from one sample, sequenced in a study of T cell responses to AZD1222 COVID-19 vaccine. Profiling relied on immunoSEQ multiplex PCR, and the TCRdb table lists in-frame clones only, not all of them. The sample has tens of thousands of clones; more than 85% are singletons. Sequencing was performed on peripheral blood, taken on day 0 of AZD1222 vaccination. Every receptor here comes from an adult in good health. CDR3s include the opening cysteine and the closing phenylalanine or tryptophan. The D gene is left open where the match is weak.

d_call j_call v_call cdr3_nt cdr3_aa
TRBD2 TRBJ2-2 TRBV6-5 TGTGCCAGCAGTTACACGGGAGGGGACACCGGGGAGCTGTTTTTT CASSYTGGDTGELFF
. TRBJ2-7 TRBV3-1/TRBV3-2 TGTGCCAGCAGCCAAAGGGAGATGCACGAGCAGTACTTC CASSQREMHEQYF
. TRBJ1-6 TRBV7-6 TGTGCCAGCAGCTTAGCCCCGGAGGGGAGTTCACCCCTCCACTTT CASSLAPEGSSPLHF
TRBD1 TRBJ1-6 TRBV19 TGTGCCAGTAGCAGACAGGGGGCTGATGGATCACCCCTCCACTTT CASSRQGADGSPLHF
. TRBJ2-3 TRBV5-1 TGCGCCAGCAGCTTCAGTTCAGATACGCAGTATTTT CASSFSSDTQYF
TRBD1 TRBJ1-2 TRBV19 TGTGCCAGTACCCGACAAATCAGGGGGGGCTATTTTTCGGATGGCTACACCTTC CASTRQIRGGYFSDGYTF
TRBD2 TRBJ2-4 TRBV29-1 TGCAGCGTTGGGGAGTTGGGGAGGGACCTAGCCAAAAACATTCAGTACTTC CSVGELGRDLAKNIQYF
TRBD1 TRBJ2-7 TRBV6-5 TGTGCCAGCAGTCGGACAGGGAACTACGAGCAGTACTTC CASSRTGNYEQYF
. TRBJ1-1 TRBV9 TGTGCCAGCAGCGTAGGAGACTCCGGGCGGGTCACTGAAGCTTTCTTT CASSVGDSGRVTEAFF
. TRBJ2-7 TRBV27 TGTGCCAGCAGTGAGGGATTCGAGCAGTACTTC CASSEGFEQYF
. TRBJ1-5 TRBV24-1 TGTGCCACCAGTGCCCCTGGGAATTCCGGGCAGCCCCAGCATTTT CATSAPGNSGQPQHF
. TRBJ1-4 TRBV5-8 TGTGCCAGCAGCTTGGTTGGGACACGGAATGAAAAACTGTTTTTT CASSLVGTRNEKLFF
TRBD1 TRBJ1-2 TRBV20-1 TGCAGTGCGCCCGACAGGGGTGGCTACACCTTC CSAPDRGGYTF
TRBD2 TRBJ2-4 TRBV4-1 TGCGCCAGCAGCCATGATCTAGCGGGGGGGATAGGAAACATTCAGTACTTC CASSHDLAGGIGNIQYF
. TRBJ1-1 TRBV12-3/TRBV12-4 TGTGCCAGCAGTTTGGGGGTGGGCACTGAAGCTTTCTTT CASSLGVGTEAFF
. TRBJ1-5 TRBV18 TGTGCCAGCTCACCACAGGGATCCAATCAGCCCCAGCATTTT CASSPQGSNQPQHF
. TRBJ1-1 TRBV5-4 TGTGCCAGCAGCTTGGGGTCAGGGGCGGAGAACACTGAAGCTTTCTTT CASSLGSGAENTEAFF